The text below deals with one T cell receptor beta chain. The record originates from a study of early T cells in non-severe SARS-CoV-2 infection. TCRdb itself ran the 5' RACE reads through MiXCR, one entry per CDR3 protein. The sample carries approximately 66,000 distinct CDR3 sequences, 9.5% to 15% recorded once. This sequence originates from an adult who was a healthcare worker with PCR-confirmed SARS-CoV-2 infection or an uninfected control (not recorded which). The donor label of this sample is uncertain. This specimen consisted of whole blood, obtained at baseline.

For the CDR3, the DNA is TGTGCCAGCAGCTTGAACAGGGCCGATACGCAGTATTTT. Its translation: CASSLNRADTQYF. This rearrangement joins TRBV5-6 to TRBJ2-3; TRBD1 might be the D (6 bases). Germline-derived CDR1 and CDR2 are SGHDT and YYEEEE. This CDR3 comprises 13 residues. V was clipped by 1 base and J by 6 bases, with 9 bases between them.